A single T cell receptor (beta chain) is shown here with its context. Germline values: CDR1 SGHRS, CDR2 YFSETQ. V lost 0 bases and J lost 3, with 13 bases in between. The CDR3 has 15 amino acids. Methods used by the authors: Amplification of reference gene primers provided the estimated nucleated cell counts. Clones were sequenced by immunoSEQ multiplex PCR, and TCRdb holds only the in-frame ones, with some missing. The V and J calls and clone size were taken over from that table, and D and trimming were inferred from the DNA. The profile shows fewer than 350,000 clones, about nine tenths of them singletons. The sample originates from a study of blood T cell repertoires in COVID-19. The overall study: There were acute and convalescent COVID-19 samples, and they came from the United States, Italy and Spain. PBMCs, B-cell-depleted T cells, or T cells provided the cDNA or gDNA that made up the material.

J is TRBJ2-7 and V is TRBV5-1; no clear D. Material: peripheral blood. The source is a young man with COVID-19, enrolled during active disease. The CDR3 DNA is TGCGCCAGCAGCTTGGTTCGGCAGACAATCTACGAGCAGTACTTC. Amino acid sequence: CASSLVRQTIYEQYF.